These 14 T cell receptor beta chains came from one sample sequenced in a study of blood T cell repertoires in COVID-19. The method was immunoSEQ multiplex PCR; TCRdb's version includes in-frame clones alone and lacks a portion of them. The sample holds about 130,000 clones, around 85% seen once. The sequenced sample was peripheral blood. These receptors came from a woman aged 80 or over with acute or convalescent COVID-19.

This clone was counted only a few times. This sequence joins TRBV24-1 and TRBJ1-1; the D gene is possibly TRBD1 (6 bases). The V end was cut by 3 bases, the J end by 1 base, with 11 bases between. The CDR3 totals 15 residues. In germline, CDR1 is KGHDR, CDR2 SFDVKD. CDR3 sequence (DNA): TGTGCCACCAGTGATGTGACAGGTAAGAACACTGAAGCTTTCTTT. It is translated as CATSDVTGKNTEAFF.

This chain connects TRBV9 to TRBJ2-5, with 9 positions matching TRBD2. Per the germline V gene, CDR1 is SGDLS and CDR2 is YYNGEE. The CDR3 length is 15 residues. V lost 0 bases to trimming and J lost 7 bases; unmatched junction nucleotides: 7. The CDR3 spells CASSVGLAGMLTQYF. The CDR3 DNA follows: TGTGCCAGCAGCGTAGGGCTAGCGGGGATGTTGACCCAGTACTTC.

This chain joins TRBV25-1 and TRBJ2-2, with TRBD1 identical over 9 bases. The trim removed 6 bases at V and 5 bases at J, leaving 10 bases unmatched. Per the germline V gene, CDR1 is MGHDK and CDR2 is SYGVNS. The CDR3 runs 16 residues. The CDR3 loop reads CASSQGQGSRTGELFF. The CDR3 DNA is TGTGCCAGCAGCCAGGGACAGGGTTCGCGTACCGGGGAGCTGTTTTTT.

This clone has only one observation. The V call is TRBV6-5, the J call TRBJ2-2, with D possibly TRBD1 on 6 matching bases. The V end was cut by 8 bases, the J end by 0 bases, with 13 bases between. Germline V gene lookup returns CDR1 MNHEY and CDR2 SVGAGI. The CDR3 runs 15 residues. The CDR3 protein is CASCRQATNTGELFF. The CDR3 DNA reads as TGTGCCAGCTGTAGACAGGCAACGAACACCGGGGAGCTGTTTTTT.

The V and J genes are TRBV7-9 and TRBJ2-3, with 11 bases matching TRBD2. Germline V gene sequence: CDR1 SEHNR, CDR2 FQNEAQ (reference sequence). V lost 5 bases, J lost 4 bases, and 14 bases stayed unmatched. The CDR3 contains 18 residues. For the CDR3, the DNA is TGTGCCAGCAGCCCCCTGAGAACTAGCGGGGGAAGGCCAGATACGCAGTATTTT. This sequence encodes CASSPLRTSGGRPDTQYF.

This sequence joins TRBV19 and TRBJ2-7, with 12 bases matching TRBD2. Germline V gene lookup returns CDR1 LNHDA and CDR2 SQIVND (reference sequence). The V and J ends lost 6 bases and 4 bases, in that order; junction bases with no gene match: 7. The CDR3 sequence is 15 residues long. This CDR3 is CASRPSGRALYEQYF. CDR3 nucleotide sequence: TGTGCCAGTAGACCTAGCGGGAGGGCGCTATACGAGCAGTACTTC.

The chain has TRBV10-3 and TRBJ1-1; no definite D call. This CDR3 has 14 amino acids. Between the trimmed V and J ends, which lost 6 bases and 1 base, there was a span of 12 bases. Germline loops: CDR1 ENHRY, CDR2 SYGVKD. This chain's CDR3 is CAISVLRENTEAFF. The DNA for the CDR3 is TGTGCCATCAGCGTACTACGGGAGAACACTGAAGCTTTCTTT.

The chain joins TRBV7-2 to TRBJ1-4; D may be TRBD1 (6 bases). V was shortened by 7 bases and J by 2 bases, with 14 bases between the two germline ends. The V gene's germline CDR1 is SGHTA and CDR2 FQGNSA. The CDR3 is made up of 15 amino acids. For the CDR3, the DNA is TGTGCCAGCAACCTAGGGGGTGCTACTAATGAAAAACTGTTTTTT. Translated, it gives CASNLGGATNEKLFF. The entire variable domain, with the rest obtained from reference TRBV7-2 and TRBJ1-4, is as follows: GAGVSQSPSNKVTEKGKDVELRCDPISGHTALYWYRQSLGQGLEFLIYFQGNSAPDKSGLPSDRFSAERTGGSVSTLTIQRTQQEDSAVYLCASNLGGATNEKLFFGSGTQLSVL.

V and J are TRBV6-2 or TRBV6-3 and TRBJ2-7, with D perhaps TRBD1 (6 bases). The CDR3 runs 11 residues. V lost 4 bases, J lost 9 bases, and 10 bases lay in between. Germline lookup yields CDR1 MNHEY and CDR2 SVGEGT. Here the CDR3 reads CASSSGDRQYF. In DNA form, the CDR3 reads TGTGCCAGCAGTTCAGGGGACCGGCAGTACTTC.

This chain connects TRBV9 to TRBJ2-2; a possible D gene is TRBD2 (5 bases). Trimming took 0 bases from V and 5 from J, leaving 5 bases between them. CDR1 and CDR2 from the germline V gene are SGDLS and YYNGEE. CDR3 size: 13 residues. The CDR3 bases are TGTGCCAGCAGCGTAGCGGGGACCGGGGAGCTGTTTTTT. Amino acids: CASSVAGTGELFF.

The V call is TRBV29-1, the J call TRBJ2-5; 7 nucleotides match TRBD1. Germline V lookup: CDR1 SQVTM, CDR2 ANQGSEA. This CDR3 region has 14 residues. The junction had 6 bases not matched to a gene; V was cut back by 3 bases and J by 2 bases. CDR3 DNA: TGCAGCGTTGATAGGGGGCTGACTCAAGAGACCCAGTACTTC. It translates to CSVDRGLTQETQYF.

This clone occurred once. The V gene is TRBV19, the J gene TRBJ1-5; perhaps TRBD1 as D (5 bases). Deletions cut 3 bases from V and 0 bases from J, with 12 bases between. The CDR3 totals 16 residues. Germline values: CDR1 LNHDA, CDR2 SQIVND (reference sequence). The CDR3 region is CASSIWGDYSNQPQHF. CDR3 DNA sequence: TGTGCCAGTAGTATTTGGGGGGACTATAGCAATCAGCCCCAGCATTTT.

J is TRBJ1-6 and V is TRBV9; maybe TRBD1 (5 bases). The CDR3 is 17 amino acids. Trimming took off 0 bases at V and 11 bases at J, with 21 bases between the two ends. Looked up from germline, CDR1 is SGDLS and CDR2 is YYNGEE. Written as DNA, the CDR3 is TGTGCCAGCAGCGTAGTCTCCGCGGGACCCTCACATCCACCCCTCCACTTT. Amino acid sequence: CASSVVSAGPSHPPLHF. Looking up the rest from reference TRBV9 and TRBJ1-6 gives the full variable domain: DSGVTQTPKHLITATGQRVTLRCSPRSGDLSVYWYQQSLDQGLQFLIQYYNGEERAKGNILERFSAQQFPDLHSELNLSSLELGDSALYFCASSVVSAGPSHPPLHFGNGTRLTVT.

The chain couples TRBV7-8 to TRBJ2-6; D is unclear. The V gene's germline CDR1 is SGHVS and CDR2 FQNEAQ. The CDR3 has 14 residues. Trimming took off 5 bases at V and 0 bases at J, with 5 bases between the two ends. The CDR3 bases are TGTGCCAGCAGCCTTAACTCTGGGGCCAACGTCCTGACTTTC. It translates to CASSLNSGANVLTF.